This is a list of T cell receptor beta chains from one sample in a study of blood T cell repertoires in COVID-19. Clones were sequenced by immunoSEQ multiplex PCR, and TCRdb holds only the in-frame ones, with some missing. The sample carries 200,000 to 250,000 clones, 79% recorded once. The sequencing input was peripheral blood. The receptors were gathered from a middle-aged woman with active or convalescent COVID-19. The CDR3 runs from the conserved cysteine through the conserved F or W. A D gene is named only where the DNA matches it firmly. Size is omitted from some rows. Given values are once, few, many or a class for expanded clones.

clone size: .; D gene: .; J gene: TRBJ1-6; V gene: TRBV7-2; CDR3 DNA: TGTGCCAGCAGCTTAGGCAGGGCGCGGAGTTCACCCCTCCACTTT; CDR3 protein: CASSLGRARSSPLHF
clone size: .; D gene: .; J gene: TRBJ2-1; V gene: TRBV9; CDR3 DNA: TGTGCCAGCAGCGGCCGCGGGGGAGGGGGTGACAATGAGCAGTTCTTC; CDR3 protein: CASSGRGGGGDNEQFF
clone size: .; D gene: .; J gene: TRBJ1-1; V gene: TRBV11-1; CDR3 DNA: TGTGCCAGCAGCTTGGCCGGTGGAGGGAGCACTGAAGCTTTCTTT; CDR3 protein: CASSLAGGGSTEAFF
clone size: .; D gene: .; J gene: TRBJ1-4; V gene: TRBV12-3/TRBV12-4; CDR3 DNA: TGTGCCAGCAGTTTGAATTTGGCTGAAAAACTGTTTTTT; CDR3 protein: CASSLNLAEKLFF
clone size: .; D gene: .; J gene: TRBJ2-6; V gene: TRBV6-5; CDR3 DNA: TGTGCCAGCAGTTACTCGGAGGGCTCTGGGGCCAACGTCCTGACTTTC; CDR3 protein: CASSYSEGSGANVLTF
clone size: .; D gene: .; J gene: TRBJ1-2; V gene: TRBV6-1; CDR3 DNA: TGTGCCAGCAGTGAAAGGAGCCACGCGGGGGGCTACACCTTC; CDR3 protein: CASSERSHAGGYTF
clone size: .; D gene: TRBD1; J gene: TRBJ1-1; V gene: TRBV16; CDR3 DNA: TGTGCCAGCCGCTTACTCCCCGGGACAGGTACCCAAGAAGCTTTCTTT; CDR3 protein: CASRLLPGTGTQEAFF
clone size: .; D gene: TRBD1; J gene: TRBJ1-6; V gene: TRBV30; CDR3 DNA: TGTGCCTGGAGCCCTCCCCTAGGACAGGCCTATAATTCACCCCTCCACTTT; CDR3 protein: CAWSPPLGQAYNSPLHF
clone size: few; D gene: .; J gene: TRBJ1-2; V gene: TRBV5-1; CDR3 DNA: TGCGCCAGCAGCCCCCCGGGAGGGGAAGGCTACACCTTC; CDR3 protein: CASSPPGGEGYTF
clone size: once; D gene: .; J gene: TRBJ1-4; V gene: TRBV4-1; CDR3 DNA: TGCGCCAGCAGCCAAGATCGGGTTGCGGGTGAAAAACTGTTTTTT; CDR3 protein: CASSQDRVAGEKLFF
clone size: .; D gene: .; J gene: TRBJ1-3; V gene: TRBV15; CDR3 DNA: TGTGCCACCAGCAGAGACAGGGGCCCCTCTGGAAACACCATATATTTT; CDR3 protein: CATSRDRGPSGNTIYF
clone size: .; D gene: .; J gene: TRBJ1-5; V gene: TRBV28; CDR3 DNA: TGTGCCAGCAGCGGATGGGACAAGGCCAATCAGCCCCAGCATTTT; CDR3 protein: CASSGWDKANQPQHF
clone size: .; D gene: TRBD1; J gene: TRBJ1-2; V gene: TRBV10-3; CDR3 DNA: TGTGCCATCAGTGATGCGGACAGGTCGGTATATGGCTACACCTTC; CDR3 protein: CAISDADRSVYGYTF
clone size: .; D gene: .; J gene: TRBJ1-1; V gene: TRBV12-3/TRBV12-4; CDR3 DNA: TGTGCCAGCAGTACAAACACTGAAGCTTTCTTT; CDR3 protein: CASSTNTEAFF
clone size: .; D gene: .; J gene: TRBJ1-1; V gene: TRBV10-1; CDR3 DNA: TGCGCCAGCAGTTCCAGGGTGAACACTGAAGCTTTCTTT; CDR3 protein: CASSSRVNTEAFF
clone size: .; D gene: .; J gene: TRBJ1-2; V gene: TRBV4-1; CDR3 DNA: TGCGCCAGCAGCCGGTTGGGGAGCCTGAACTATGGCTACACCTTC; CDR3 protein: CASSRLGSLNYGYTF
clone size: .; D gene: TRBD1; J gene: TRBJ2-3; V gene: TRBV2; CDR3 DNA: TGTGCCAGCAGTGAAGCCTCGACAGGGACAGATACGCAGTATTTT; CDR3 protein: CASSEASTGTDTQYF
clone size: once; D gene: .; J gene: TRBJ1-4; V gene: TRBV3-1/TRBV3-2; CDR3 DNA: TGTGCCAGCAGCCCGTTGCGCTCTAATGAAAAACTGTTTTTT; CDR3 protein: CASSPLRSNEKLFF
clone size: .; D gene: .; J gene: TRBJ2-3; V gene: TRBV7-3; CDR3 DNA: TGTGCCAGCAGCTTGACCAGCGGGCGTAGCACAGATACGCAGTATTTT; CDR3 protein: CASSLTSGRSTDTQYF
clone size: few; D gene: TRBD1; J gene: TRBJ1-4; V gene: TRBV5-1; CDR3 DNA: TGCGCCAGCAGCTTCCGACAGGGGACTAATGAAAAACTGTTTTTT; CDR3 protein: CASSFRQGTNEKLFF
clone size: .; D gene: .; J gene: TRBJ1-6; V gene: TRBV30; CDR3 DNA: TGTGCCTGGAGTGTACGAAGGGGCCGTGGTTCACCCCTCCACTTT; CDR3 protein: CAWSVRRGRGSPLHF
clone size: once; D gene: .; J gene: TRBJ1-5; V gene: TRBV28; CDR3 DNA: TGTGCCAGCAGCCACTCCGCAGGGGAGGGTAGCAATCAGCCCCAGCATTTT; CDR3 protein: CASSHSAGEGSNQPQHF
clone size: .; D gene: .; J gene: TRBJ1-6; V gene: TRBV30; CDR3 DNA: TGTGCCTGGGGGCCAGGGGATTATAATTCACCCCTCCACTTT; CDR3 protein: CAWGPGDYNSPLHF
clone size: .; D gene: TRBD1; J gene: TRBJ1-3; V gene: TRBV28; CDR3 DNA: TGTGCCAGCAGTCCCCTCAGGGGGTTCGGAAACACCATATATTTT; CDR3 protein: CASSPLRGFGNTIYF
clone size: .; D gene: TRBD1; J gene: TRBJ2-5; V gene: TRBV6-5; CDR3 DNA: TGTGCCAGCAGCCGGGACAGTCGGGAGACCCAGTACTTC; CDR3 protein: CASSRDSRETQYF
clone size: .; D gene: TRBD2; J gene: TRBJ2-3; V gene: TRBV11-1; CDR3 DNA: TGTGCCAGCAGCTTGCTAGCGGGGGGAGGCACAGATACGCAGTATTTT; CDR3 protein: CASSLLAGGGTDTQYF
clone size: .; D gene: .; J gene: TRBJ1-4; V gene: TRBV28; CDR3 DNA: TGTGCCAGCCTCAGGTCCGAAAAACTGTTTTTT; CDR3 protein: CASLRSEKLFF
clone size: few; D gene: .; J gene: TRBJ1-3; V gene: TRBV5-4; CDR3 DNA: TGTGCCAGCACCCTCGACTCAGGAAACACCATATATTTT; CDR3 protein: CASTLDSGNTIYF
clone size: few; D gene: .; J gene: TRBJ2-2; V gene: TRBV7-6; CDR3 DNA: TGTGCCAGCAGCCCCGGGACTGCCTGGGATGGGGGGGAGCTGTTTTTT; CDR3 protein: CASSPGTAWDGGELFF
clone size: .; D gene: TRBD2; J gene: TRBJ2-7; V gene: TRBV6-6; CDR3 DNA: TGTGCCAGCAGCCTTGGACTAGCGGGCTCCTACGAGCAGTACTTC; CDR3 protein: CASSLGLAGSYEQYF
clone size: .; D gene: .; J gene: TRBJ1-4; V gene: TRBV2; CDR3 DNA: TGTGCCAGCAGTGATCGTGGAGGACTGTTTTTT; CDR3 protein: CASSDRGGLFF
clone size: few; D gene: .; J gene: TRBJ1-2; V gene: TRBV18; CDR3 DNA: TGTGCCAGCTCATCCACAGGGCAGAACTATGGCTACACCTTC; CDR3 protein: CASSSTGQNYGYTF
clone size: .; D gene: .; J gene: TRBJ2-1; V gene: TRBV20-1; CDR3 DNA: TGCAGTGCAGAGGACAATGAGCAGTTCTTC; CDR3 protein: CSAEDNEQFF
clone size: .; D gene: .; J gene: TRBJ1-6; V gene: TRBV30; CDR3 DNA: TGTGCCGGGGATCGGGGACTTAATTCACCCCTCCACTTT; CDR3 protein: CAGDRGLNSPLHF
clone size: .; D gene: TRBD1; J gene: TRBJ2-3; V gene: TRBV7-2; CDR3 DNA: TGTGCCAGCAGCTCGTACAGGGGTACAGATACGCAGTATTTT; CDR3 protein: CASSSYRGTDTQYF
clone size: .; D gene: TRBD1; J gene: TRBJ1-6; V gene: TRBV2; CDR3 DNA: TGTGCCAGCAGTAGGACAGGGGGATTCGAATCACCCCTCCACTTT; CDR3 protein: CASSRTGGFESPLHF
clone size: .; D gene: .; J gene: TRBJ2-5; V gene: TRBV11-2; CDR3 DNA: TGTGCCAGCAGGCAGACGAGGGTAAAGGAGACCCAGTACTTC; CDR3 protein: CASRQTRVKETQYF
clone size: .; D gene: TRBD1; J gene: TRBJ2-6; V gene: TRBV18; CDR3 DNA: TGTGCCAGTGGGACAGCCTCTGGGGCCAACGTCCTGACTTTC; CDR3 protein: CASGTASGANVLTF
clone size: once; D gene: TRBD1; J gene: TRBJ1-1; V gene: TRBV28; CDR3 DNA: TGTGCCAGCGCTTCAGGGGGGCGGAAGGGGAACACTGAAGCTTTCTTT; CDR3 protein: CASASGGRKGNTEAFF
clone size: .; D gene: TRBD1; J gene: TRBJ1-2; V gene: TRBV2; CDR3 DNA: TGTGCCAGCAGTCCAGTCCCGGGACAGGATCTCTATGGCTACACCTTC; CDR3 protein: CASSPVPGQDLYGYTF
clone size: .; D gene: TRBD2; J gene: TRBJ2-3; V gene: TRBV19; CDR3 DNA: TGTGCCAGTAGTAGGGGACTAGCGGGGGGTACTTTGACAGATACGCAGTATTTT; CDR3 protein: CASSRGLAGGTLTDTQYF
clone size: .; D gene: .; J gene: TRBJ1-5; V gene: TRBV15; CDR3 DNA: TGTGCCACCAGCAGAGGCTATAGCAATCAGCCCCAGCATTTT; CDR3 protein: CATSRGYSNQPQHF
clone size: .; D gene: TRBD1; J gene: TRBJ1-5; V gene: TRBV6-1; CDR3 DNA: TGTGCCAGCAGTGAAGCGGGACAGGGACCCAATCAGCCCCAGCATTTT; CDR3 protein: CASSEAGQGPNQPQHF
clone size: .; D gene: .; J gene: TRBJ2-3; V gene: TRBV28; CDR3 DNA: TGTGCCAGCAGTCCCCGGCCTGGGCGGGGGCTAGATACGCAGTATTTT; CDR3 protein: CASSPRPGRGLDTQYF
clone size: .; D gene: TRBD2; J gene: TRBJ2-1; V gene: TRBV5-4; CDR3 DNA: TGTGCCAGCAGCTTCCTTAGCGGGGGGGATGCGTTCTTC; CDR3 protein: CASSFLSGGDAFF
clone size: few; D gene: TRBD1; J gene: TRBJ1-1; V gene: TRBV28; CDR3 DNA: TGTGCCAGCAGGAAGACAGGGGGGATGAACACTGAAGCTTTCTTT; CDR3 protein: CASRKTGGMNTEAFF
clone size: .; D gene: .; J gene: TRBJ1-2; V gene: TRBV5-1; CDR3 DNA: TGCGCCAGCAGCTCGGGCGGGGGCGAGAACTATGGCTACACCTTC; CDR3 protein: CASSSGGGENYGYTF
clone size: .; D gene: .; J gene: TRBJ2-2; V gene: TRBV7-6; CDR3 DNA: TGTGCCAGCAGCTGGCTAGCGACGAACACCGGGGAGCTGTTTTTT; CDR3 protein: CASSWLATNTGELFF
clone size: .; D gene: .; J gene: TRBJ2-2; V gene: TRBV29-1; CDR3 DNA: TGCAGCGTTGACAGGGAGAACACCGGGGAGCTGTTTTTT; CDR3 protein: CSVDRENTGELFF
clone size: .; D gene: .; J gene: TRBJ1-6; V gene: TRBV3-1/TRBV3-2; CDR3 DNA: TGTGCCAGCAGACGGCAGGGAAATTCACCCCTCCACTTT; CDR3 protein: CASRRQGNSPLHF
clone size: .; D gene: .; J gene: TRBJ1-1; V gene: TRBV19; CDR3 DNA: TGTGCCAGTAGTAGCGAGACTAACACTGAAGCTTTCTTT; CDR3 protein: CASSSETNTEAFF
clone size: .; D gene: TRBD1; J gene: TRBJ1-1; V gene: TRBV2; CDR3 DNA: TGTGCCAGCAGTGACCGACACCTCGGACAGGGGGACACTGAAGCTTTCTTT; CDR3 protein: CASSDRHLGQGDTEAFF
clone size: few; D gene: TRBD1; J gene: TRBJ1-5; V gene: TRBV19; CDR3 DNA: TGTGCCAGTAGTCTTGGGACAGATAATCAGCCCCAGCATTTT; CDR3 protein: CASSLGTDNQPQHF
clone size: .; D gene: .; J gene: TRBJ1-3; V gene: TRBV11-2; CDR3 DNA: TGTGCCAGCAGCTTTGACAGATTCTCTGGAAACACCATATATTTT; CDR3 protein: CASSFDRFSGNTIYF